This TCR beta chain was recorded in a study of T cell repertoires in cytomegalovirus infection. The study's findings and limits: There were carriers of CMV plus the relevant HLA, and cumulative public TCR beta family frequency identified them.

TCRdb recomputed calls from the reads with MiXCR, one row per CDR3 protein. Of around 340,000 distinct CDR3 sequences listed, 25% to 35% were seen once; the top ten hold around 18%. This clonotype was counted a few times. What it recognizes is unknown. From germline, CDR1 is SGHVS and CDR2 FQNEAQ. The CDR3 contains 16 residues. This receptor was taken from a human donor in good health (CMV status not recorded). Some clones in this sample may be carry-over from other donors' samples. The chain combines TRBV7-8 with TRBJ2-2, with D possibly being TRBD1 or TRBD2 (5 bases each). This specimen was cultured PBMCs, taken from culture after CMV antigen stimulation. The CDR3 sequence is CAINSGASKNTGELFF. The CDR3 coding sequence is TGTGCGATCAACTCCGGGGCTAGCAAGAACACCGGGGAGCTGTTTTTT.